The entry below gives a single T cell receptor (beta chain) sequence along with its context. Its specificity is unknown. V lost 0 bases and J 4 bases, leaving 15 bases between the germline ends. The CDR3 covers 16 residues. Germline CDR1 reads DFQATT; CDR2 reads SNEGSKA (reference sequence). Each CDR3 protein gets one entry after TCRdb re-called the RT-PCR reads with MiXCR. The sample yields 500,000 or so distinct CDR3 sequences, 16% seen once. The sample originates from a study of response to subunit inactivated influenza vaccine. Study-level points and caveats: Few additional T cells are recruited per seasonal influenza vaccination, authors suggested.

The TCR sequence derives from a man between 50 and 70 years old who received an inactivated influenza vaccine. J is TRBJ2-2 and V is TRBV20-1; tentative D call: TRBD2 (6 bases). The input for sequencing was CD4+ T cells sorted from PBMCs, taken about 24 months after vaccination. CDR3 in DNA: TGCAGTGCTAGAGATCGGGCGGGGTCGGGCACCGGGGAGCTGTTTTTT. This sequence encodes CSARDRAGSGTGELFF.